The T cell receptor beta chain described here comes from a study of shared clonotypes between healthy human individuals. Findings of the study overall: Against clonotypes common to all four donors, non-shared ones had lower generation probabilities.

The germline CDR1 and CDR2 sequences are SQVTM and ANQGSEA. There are 13 residues in the CDR3. Trimming removed 6 bases at V and 4 bases at J, with 15 bases between. Of note for this clone: Its specificity is unknown.

The assay was immunoSEQ multiplex PCR, and TCRdb's table has in-frame clones only and misses some. The table includes millions of clones, more than 80% detected once. Sequencing input: naive CD4+ T cells sorted from blood. This sample's subset: CD45RA+ positively selected. This TCR derives from a man aged 18 to 29 in good health. The chain joins TRBV29-1 to TRBJ1-1; no reliable D call. The CDR3 spells CSVHTGFSTEAFF. As DNA, the CDR3 is TGCAGCGTCCACACCGGATTCTCCACTGAAGCTTTCTTT.